Presented here are 16 T cell receptor beta chains from one specimen sequenced in a study of CDR3 diversity in severe acne. TCRdb recomputed calls from the PCR reads with MiXCR, one row per CDR3 protein. There are 89,000 or so distinct CDR3 sequences in the sample; about 50% occur only once, and around 10% lies in the top ten. Material for sequencing was blood. All receptors come from a male donor in good health, serving as a control.

There are many counts of this clonotype. CDR3 residues: CASSLGTGRDSNQPQHF. The CDR3 DNA sequence: TGTGCCAGCAGCTTGGGGACAGGGCGGGATAGCAATCAGCCCCAGCATTTT. The chain links TRBV5-4 to TRBJ1-5; 8 bases align to TRBD1. The CDR3 consists of 17 residues. The germline CDR1 and CDR2 sequences are SGHNT and YYREEE (reference sequence). J lost 0 bases, V lost 0 bases, and 5 bases had no gene match. The full variable domain, with the rest looked up from reference TRBV5-4 and TRBJ1-5, is ETGVTQSPTHLIKTRGQQVTLRCSSQSGHNTVSWYQQALGQGPQFIFQYYREEENGRGNFPPRFSGLQFPNYSSELNVNALELDDSALYLCASSLGTGRDSNQPQHFGDGTRLSIL.

This clonotype occurred a few times. The chain links TRBV7-6 to TRBJ1-5; D ambiguous. Trimming left V 1 base short and J 5 bases short, with 6 bases between. Germline V gene lookup returns CDR1 SGHVS and CDR2 FNYEAQ. This CDR3 is built from 13 residues. CDR3 in amino acids: CASSLGMDQPQHF. CDR3 DNA sequence: TGTGCCAGCAGCTTAGGGATGGATCAGCCCCAGCATTTT. The whole variable domain, filled in from reference TRBV7-6 and TRBJ1-5, reads GAGVSQSPRYKVTKRGQDVALRCDPISGHVSLYWYRQALGQGPEFLTYFNYEAQQDKSGLPNDRFSAERPEGSISTLTIQRTEQRDSAMYRCASSLGMDQPQHFGDGTRLSIL.

J is TRBJ2-7 and V is TRBV5-1; 7 positions match TRBD2. Germline trimming cut 1 base from V and 6 bases from J; bases unmatched to any gene: 7. The V gene's germline CDR1 is SGHRS and CDR2 YFSETQ. The CDR3 sequence is 14 residues long. CDR3 sequence: CASSLTGDYFEQYF. In DNA form, the CDR3 reads TGCGCCAGCAGCTTGACGGGGGACTACTTCGAGCAGTACTTC.

This clonotype was detected a few times. The V gene is TRBV24-1, the J gene TRBJ2-2; 7 bases are a match to TRBD1. V shed 7 bases, J shed 3 bases, and the junction held 4 bases outside the gene matches. The V gene's germline CDR1 is KGHDR and CDR2 SFDVKD. CDR3 length: 14 amino acids. CDR3 nucleotides: TGTGCCACCAGCGGACAGGTGCACACCGGGGAGCTGTTTTTT. It encodes CATSGQVHTGELFF.

V and J are TRBV6-1 and TRBJ1-2; 8 bases match TRBD1. The CDR3 has 15 amino acids. CDR1 is MNHNS and CDR2 is SASEGT in the germline V gene. V shed 2 bases, J shed 5 bases, and the junction held 7 bases outside the gene matches. Written as DNA, the CDR3 is TGTGCCAGCAGTGAATCGGGCAGGGGGCCGTATGGCTACACCTTC. Amino acids: CASSESGRGPYGYTF.

The V gene is TRBV10-3, the J gene TRBJ1-5, with 9 bases matching TRBD1. Trimming at V came to 4 bases and at J to 8 bases, leaving 6 bases not matched to a gene. CDR1 and CDR2 from the germline V gene are ENHRY and SYGVKD. The CDR3 is 14 amino acids. The CDR3 DNA reads TGTGCCATCAGTGCCCCGGGACAGGGTGAGCCCCAGCATTTT. Amino acid sequence: CAISAPGQGEPQHF.

The V gene is TRBV2, the J gene TRBJ2-7; D gene ambiguous. Trimming removed 3 bases at V and 0 bases at J, with 6 bases between. Germline lookup yields CDR1 SNHLY and CDR2 FYNNEI. This CDR3 is built from 13 residues. The CDR3 sequence: CASSEAPSYEQYF. In DNA, the CDR3 is TGTGCCAGCAGTGAGGCTCCCTCCTACGAGCAGTACTTC.

The genes are TRBV25-1 and TRBJ1-1; D perhaps matches TRBD1 (6 bases). Germline CDR1 is MGHDK and CDR2 is SYGVNS. The CDR3 is made up of 13 amino acids. V lost 3 bases to trimming and J lost 10 bases, with 15 bases between them. The CDR3 is CASSESGARGAFF. CDR3 in DNA: TGTGCCAGCAGTGAGTCCGGGGCCAGGGGAGCTTTCTTT.

This clonotype was seen at least ten times. The rearrangement joins TRBV24-1 to TRBJ1-2; D perhaps matches TRBD1 (5 bases). Germline values: CDR1 KGHDR, CDR2 SFDVKD. The CDR3 loop spans 13 amino acids. Trimming removed 4 bases at V and 5 bases at J, with 10 bases between. CDR3 protein: CATSDETEYGYTF. In DNA, the CDR3 is TGTGCCACCAGTGACGAGACAGAGTATGGCTACACCTTC.

Details on this clonotype: The limits of the CDR3 on the DNA are not certain, so only TCRdb's listed CDR3 is given. The chain is built from TRBV28 and TRBJ1-1; the table's D call, TRBD1, was not checked against the DNA. Germline values: CDR1 MDHEN, CDR2 SYDVKM. The CDR3 is 20 residues long, ends included. The chain's CDR3 is CASSYGTGGEKLFFGSEAFF.

The rearrangement uses TRBV10-3 and TRBJ1-1; no firm D call. Germline V gene sequence: CDR1 ENHRY, CDR2 SYGVKD. V lost 2 bases, J lost 0 bases, and 7 bases lay in between. The CDR3 covers 14 residues. Written as DNA, the CDR3 is TGTGCCATCAGTGAGGGGATGATGAACACTGAAGCTTTCTTT. Translating gives CAISEGMMNTEAFF.

V usage is TRBV6-1 and J usage is TRBJ2-7; 12 nucleotides align to TRBD1. The V and J ends lost 1 base and 6 bases, in that order; junction bases with no gene match: 16. Germline V CDR1 and CDR2: MNHNS, SASEGT. CDR3 length equals 19 residues. The CDR3, as DNA: TGTGCCAGCAGTGAAGAACCGGGACAGGGGGCGGTGGCACGGGCCGAGCAGTACTTC. This gives the protein CASSEEPGQGAVARAEQYF.

This clonotype was seen a handful of times. J is TRBJ1-4 and V is TRBV15; D uncertain. The germline V gene has CDR1 LNHNV and CDR2 YYDKDF (reference sequence). The V and J ends lost 4 bases and 7 bases respectively, with 16 bases between them. The CDR3 is 15 residues long. The CDR3 nucleotides are TGTGCCACCAGCAAAGACTTCGGACGGGGTGAAAAACTGTTTTTT. It yields the protein CATSKDFGRGEKLFF.

This clonotype appeared many times. The J gene is TRBJ2-3, the V gene TRBV5-6, with 11 nucleotides matching TRBD1. V lost 4 bases to trimming and J lost 4 bases; unmatched junction nucleotides: 5. Germline V gives CDR1 SGHDT, CDR2 YYEEEE. The CDR3 consists of 15 residues. The chain's CDR3 is CASSPDRGLPDTQYF. CDR3 coding DNA: TGTGCCAGCAGCCCGGACAGGGGGCTGCCAGATACGCAGTATTTT.

This clonotype was seen a handful of times. The genes are TRBV7-8 and TRBJ1-5; D remains ambiguous. V shed 1 base and J shed 4 bases, with 8 bases lying between them. Germline CDR1 is SGHVS and CDR2 is FQNEAQ. The length of the CDR3 is 14 residues. The CDR3 region is CASSLGAANQPQHF. For the CDR3, the DNA is TGTGCCAGCAGCTTAGGGGCAGCGAATCAGCCCCAGCATTTT. The whole variable domain, remainder taken from reference TRBV7-8 and TRBJ1-5, is GAGVSQSPRYKVAKRGQDVALRCDPISGHVSLFWYQQALGQGPEFLTYFQNEAQLDKSGLPSDRFFAERPEGSVSTLKIQRTQQEDSAVYLCASSLGAANQPQHFGDGTRLSIL.

In its sample, this clonotype was seen many times. The V call is TRBV6-5, the J call TRBJ1-5; D is unresolved. This CDR3 has 15 residues. Trimming pared 5 bases from V and 0 bases from J, leaving 11 bases between. The germline V gene has CDR1 MNHEY and CDR2 SVGAGI. CDR3 loop: CASSPARFSNQPQHF. The CDR3 nucleotides are TGTGCCAGCAGTCCGGCAAGATTTAGCAATCAGCCCCAGCATTTT.